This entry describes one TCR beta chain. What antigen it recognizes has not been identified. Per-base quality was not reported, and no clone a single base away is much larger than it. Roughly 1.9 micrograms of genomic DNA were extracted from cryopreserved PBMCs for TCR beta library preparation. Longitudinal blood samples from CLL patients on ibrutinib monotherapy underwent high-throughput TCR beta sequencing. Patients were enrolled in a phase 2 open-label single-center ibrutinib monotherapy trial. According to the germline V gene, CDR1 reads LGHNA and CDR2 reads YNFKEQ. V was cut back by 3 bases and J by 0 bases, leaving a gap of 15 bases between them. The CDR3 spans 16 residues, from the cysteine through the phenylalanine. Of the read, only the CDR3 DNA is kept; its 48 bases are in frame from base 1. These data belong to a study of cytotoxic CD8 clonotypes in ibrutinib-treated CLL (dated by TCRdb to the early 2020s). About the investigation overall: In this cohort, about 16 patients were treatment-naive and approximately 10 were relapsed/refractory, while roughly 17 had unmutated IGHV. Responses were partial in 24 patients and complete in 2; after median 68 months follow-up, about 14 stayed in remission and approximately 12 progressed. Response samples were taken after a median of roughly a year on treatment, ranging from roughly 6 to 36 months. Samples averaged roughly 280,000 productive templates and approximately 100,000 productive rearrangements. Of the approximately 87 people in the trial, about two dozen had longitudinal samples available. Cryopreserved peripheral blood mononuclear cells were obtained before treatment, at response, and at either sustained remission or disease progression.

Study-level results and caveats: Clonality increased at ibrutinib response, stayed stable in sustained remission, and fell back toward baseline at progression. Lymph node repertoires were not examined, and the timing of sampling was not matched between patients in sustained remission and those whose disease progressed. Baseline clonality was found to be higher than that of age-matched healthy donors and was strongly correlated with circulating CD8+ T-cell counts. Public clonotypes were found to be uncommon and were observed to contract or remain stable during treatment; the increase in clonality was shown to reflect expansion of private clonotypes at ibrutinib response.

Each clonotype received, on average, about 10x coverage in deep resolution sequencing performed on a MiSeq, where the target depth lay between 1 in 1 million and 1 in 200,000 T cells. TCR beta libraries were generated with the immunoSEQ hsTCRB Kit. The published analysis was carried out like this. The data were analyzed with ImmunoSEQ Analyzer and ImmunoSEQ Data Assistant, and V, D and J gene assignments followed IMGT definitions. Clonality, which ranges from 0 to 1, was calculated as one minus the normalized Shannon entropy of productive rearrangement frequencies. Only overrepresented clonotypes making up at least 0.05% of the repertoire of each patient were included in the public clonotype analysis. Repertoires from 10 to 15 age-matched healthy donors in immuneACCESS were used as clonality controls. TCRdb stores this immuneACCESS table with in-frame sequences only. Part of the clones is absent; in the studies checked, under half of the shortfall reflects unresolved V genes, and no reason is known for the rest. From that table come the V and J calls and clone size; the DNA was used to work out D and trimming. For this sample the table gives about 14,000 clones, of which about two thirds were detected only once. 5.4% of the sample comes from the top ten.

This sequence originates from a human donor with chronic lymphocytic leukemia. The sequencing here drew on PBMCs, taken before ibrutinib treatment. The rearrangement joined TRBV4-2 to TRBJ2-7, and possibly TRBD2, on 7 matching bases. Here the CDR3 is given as CASSQAAGAHSYEQYF. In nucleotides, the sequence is TGTGCCAGCAGCCAGGCGGCGGGGGCACACTCCTACGAGCAGTACTTC.